The 7 T cell receptor beta chains listed next were all sequenced from one sample in a study. Sequencing used immunoSEQ multiplex PCR; TCRdb keeps in-frame clones, though not all of them. The sample has 45,000 to 55,000 clones, 85% to 95% seen once; the top ten hold about 10%. Material: PBMCs. The receptor set was obtained from a man aged 35 to 55 with rheumatoid arthritis.

The CDR3 here is CASSLGINSNQPQHF. In DNA form, the CDR3 reads TGTGCCAGCAGTTTAGGGATAAATAGCAATCAGCCCCAGCATTTT. The chain has TRBV27 and TRBJ1-5; D not resolved. Germline CDR1 and CDR2: MNHEY and SMNVEV (reference sequence). This CDR3 has 15 residues. The germline V and J ends were trimmed by 2 bases and 0 bases, with 8 bases remaining between them.

The chain combines TRBV14 with TRBJ1-3, with TRBD1 matching 7 bases. J was trimmed by 0 bases and V by 2 bases; bases with no gene match: 4. The germline V gene has CDR1 SGHDN and CDR2 FVKESK. There are 16 residues in the CDR3. The CDR3 nucleotides are TGTGCCAGCAGCCAAATGACAGGGAGCTCTGGAAACACCATATATTTT. Translated: CASSQMTGSSGNTIYF.

The V gene is TRBV18, the J gene TRBJ2-6; D might be TRBD1 (6 bases). V gave up 2 bases and J gave up 0 bases, with 11 bases separating them. The CDR3 runs to 17 residues. The V gene's germline CDR1 is KGHSH and CDR2 LQKENI. The DNA for the CDR3 is TGTGCCAGCTCACCAGGGACATCCCGCTCTGGGGCCAACGTCCTGACTTTC. Its protein product is CASSPGTSRSGANVLTF.

The genes are TRBV19 and TRBJ1-4; D uncertain. The CDR3 runs to 11 residues. Germline loops: CDR1 LNHDA, CDR2 SQIVND (reference sequence). V was pared by 10 bases and J by 11 bases, with 14 bases between. The CDR3 region has the DNA TGTGCCACCCTCCAAACACAGAAACTGTTTTTT. Its translation: CATLQTQKLFF.

The gene calls are TRBV5-6 and TRBJ2-2; 11 positions agree with TRBD1. J lost 5 bases, V lost 2 bases, and 5 bases had no gene match. Per germline, CDR1 SGHDT and CDR2 YYEEEE. The CDR3 sequence is 16 residues long. CDR3 sequence: CASSLLGQGATGELFF. The DNA of the CDR3 is TGTGCCAGCAGCTTACTAGGACAGGGGGCGACCGGGGAGCTGTTTTTT.

The J gene is TRBJ1-6, the V gene TRBV10-3; no firm D call. This CDR3 comprises 14 residues. CDR1 is ENHRY, CDR2 SYGVKD, per germline. The V end lost 3 bases, the J end lost 5 bases, and 8 bases lay between the germline ends. The CDR3 loop is CAISEALDNSPLHF. CDR3 DNA sequence: TGTGCCATCAGTGAAGCTTTAGATAATTCACCCCTCCACTTT.

This chain connects TRBV27 to TRBJ2-7; TRBD1 matches at 9 bases. Per germline, CDR1 MNHEY and CDR2 SMNVEV (reference sequence). The CDR3 runs to 17 residues. Trimming cost V 6 bases and J 2 bases; bases outside gene matches: 14. This chain's CDR3 is CASRLKFPGQGAYEQYF. The CDR3 nucleotides are TGTGCCAGCAGACTCAAATTCCCGGGACAGGGAGCCTACGAGCAGTACTTC.